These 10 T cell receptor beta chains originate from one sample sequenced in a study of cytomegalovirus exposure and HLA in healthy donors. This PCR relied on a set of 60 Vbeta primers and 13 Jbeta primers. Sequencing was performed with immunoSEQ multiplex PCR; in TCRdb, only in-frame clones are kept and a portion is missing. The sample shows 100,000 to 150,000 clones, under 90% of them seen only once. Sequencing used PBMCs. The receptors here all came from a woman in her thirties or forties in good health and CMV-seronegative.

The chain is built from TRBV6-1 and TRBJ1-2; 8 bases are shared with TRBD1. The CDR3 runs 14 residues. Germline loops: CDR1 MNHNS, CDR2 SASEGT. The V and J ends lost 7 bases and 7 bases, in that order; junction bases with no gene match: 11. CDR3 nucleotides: TGTGCCAGCATCCCGGGACAGGAGGGAGGTGGCTACACCTTC. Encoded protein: CASIPGQEGGGYTF.

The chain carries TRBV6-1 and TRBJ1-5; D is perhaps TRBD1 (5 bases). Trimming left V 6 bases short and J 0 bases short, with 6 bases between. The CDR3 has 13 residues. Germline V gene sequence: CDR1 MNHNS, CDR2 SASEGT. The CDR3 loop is CASRDSSNQPQHF. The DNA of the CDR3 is TGTGCCAGCAGAGACAGTAGCAATCAGCCCCAGCATTTT.

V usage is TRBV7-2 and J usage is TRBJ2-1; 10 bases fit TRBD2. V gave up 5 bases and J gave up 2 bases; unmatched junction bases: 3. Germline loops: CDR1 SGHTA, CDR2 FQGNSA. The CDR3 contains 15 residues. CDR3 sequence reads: CASSVTSGPYNEQFF. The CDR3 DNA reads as TGTGCCAGCAGCGTGACTAGCGGGCCCTACAATGAGCAGTTCTTC.

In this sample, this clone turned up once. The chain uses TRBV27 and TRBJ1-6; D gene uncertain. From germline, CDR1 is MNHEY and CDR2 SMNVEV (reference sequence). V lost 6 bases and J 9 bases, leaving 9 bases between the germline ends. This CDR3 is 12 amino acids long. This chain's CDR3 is CASRGGLSPLHF. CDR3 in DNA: TGTGCCAGCAGAGGAGGCCTTTCACCCCTCCACTTT.

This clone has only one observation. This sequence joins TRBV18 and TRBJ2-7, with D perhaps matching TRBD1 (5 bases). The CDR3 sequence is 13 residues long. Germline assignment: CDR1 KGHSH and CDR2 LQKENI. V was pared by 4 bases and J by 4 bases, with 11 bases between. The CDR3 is CASSQETDYEQYF. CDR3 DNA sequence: TGTGCCAGCTCACAGGAGACAGATTACGAGCAGTACTTC.

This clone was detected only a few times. The CDR3 reads CASSLGGAAYEQYF. In nucleotides, the CDR3 is TGTGCCAGCAGTTTAGGCGGGGCCGCCTACGAGCAGTACTTC. The chain employs TRBV28 and TRBJ2-7; D might be TRBD2 (6 bases). V was clipped by 2 bases and J by 2 bases, with 10 bases between them. Germline values: CDR1 MDHEN, CDR2 SYDVKM. The CDR3 runs to 14 residues.

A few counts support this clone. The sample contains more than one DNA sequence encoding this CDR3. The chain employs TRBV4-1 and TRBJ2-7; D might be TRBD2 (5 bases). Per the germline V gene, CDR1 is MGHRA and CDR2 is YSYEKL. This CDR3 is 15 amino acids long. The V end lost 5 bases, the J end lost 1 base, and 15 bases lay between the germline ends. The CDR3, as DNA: TGCGCCAGCAGCGGGTTGGCTAGCAGATCCTACGAGCAGTACTTC. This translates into CASSGLASRSYEQYF.

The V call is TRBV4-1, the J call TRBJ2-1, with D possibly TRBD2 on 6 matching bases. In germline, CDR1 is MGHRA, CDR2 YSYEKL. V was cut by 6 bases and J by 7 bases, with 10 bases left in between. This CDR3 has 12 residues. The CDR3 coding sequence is TGCGCCAGCAGTCTTCGGGGGAATGAGCAGTTCTTC. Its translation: CASSLRGNEQFF.

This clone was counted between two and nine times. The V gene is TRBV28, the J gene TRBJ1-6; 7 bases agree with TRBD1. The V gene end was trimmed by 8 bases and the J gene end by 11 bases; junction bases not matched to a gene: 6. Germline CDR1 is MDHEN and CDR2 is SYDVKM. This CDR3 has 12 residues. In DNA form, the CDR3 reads TGTGCCAGCTGGGGGGACAGCCCACCCCTCCACTTT. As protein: CASWGDSPPLHF.

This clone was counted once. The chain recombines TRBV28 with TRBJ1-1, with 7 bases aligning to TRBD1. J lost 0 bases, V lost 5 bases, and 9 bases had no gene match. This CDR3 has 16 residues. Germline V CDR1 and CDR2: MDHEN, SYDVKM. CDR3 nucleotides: TGTGCCAGCAGTCCCGCGACAGGGACTTTGAACACTGAAGCTTTCTTT. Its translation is CASSPATGTLNTEAFF.